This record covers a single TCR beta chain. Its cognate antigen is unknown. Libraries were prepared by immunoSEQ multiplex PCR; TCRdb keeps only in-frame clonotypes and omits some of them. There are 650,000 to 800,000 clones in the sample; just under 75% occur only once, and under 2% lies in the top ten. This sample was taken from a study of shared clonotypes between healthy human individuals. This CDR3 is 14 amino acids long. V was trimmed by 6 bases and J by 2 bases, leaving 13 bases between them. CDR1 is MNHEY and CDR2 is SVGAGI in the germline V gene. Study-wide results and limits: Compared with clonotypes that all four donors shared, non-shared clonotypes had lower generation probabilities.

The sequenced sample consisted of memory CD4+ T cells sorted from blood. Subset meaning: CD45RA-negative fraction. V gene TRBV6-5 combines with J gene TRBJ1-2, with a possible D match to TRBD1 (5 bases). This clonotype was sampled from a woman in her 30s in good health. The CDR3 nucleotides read TGTGCCAGCAGCCCCCAGGCAGGGAACTATGGCTACACCTTC. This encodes CASSPQAGNYGYTF.